This TCR beta chain was obtained from a study of identifying expanded T cells in peripheral blood. Libraries were prepared by immunoSEQ multiplex PCR; TCRdb keeps only in-frame clonotypes and omits some of them. The table lists 45,000 to 65,000 clones, about 80% of them singletons. V lost 5 bases to trimming and J lost 0 bases, with 12 bases between them. Germline CDR1 and CDR2: LNHDA and SQIVND (reference sequence). The CDR3 has 15 amino acids. Healthy donors had no documented immune events, such as infections, while sampled. Study-level results: Technical replicates showed around 1.3 changed clones; roughly two weeks about 16.4; four weeks 19. Variance in clone template counts between approximately two-week samples significantly increased with total template count across all healthy donors.

Turning to this clone: Its antigen is still unknown.

The receptor was isolated from a person aged 18 to 70 in good health. The genes are TRBV19 and TRBJ2-3; TRBD1 or TRBD2 may be the D gene (5 bases each). Sequencing input: blood. In nucleotides, the CDR3 is TGTGCCAGTAGTTGGGGGACCCAAAGCACAGATACGCAGTATTTT. Translation gives CASSWGTQSTDTQYF.